These 5 T cell receptor beta chains came from one sample sequenced in a study of T-cell memory formation after mild COVID-19. TCRdb itself ran the 5' RACE reads through MiXCR, one entry per CDR3 protein. The sample shows about 470,000 distinct CDR3 sequences, 18% of them seen only once. Sequenced material: PBMCs or a T cell subset sorted from them (not recorded which). The receptors were gathered from an adult woman who had mild COVID-19 (a few samples of this study predate the infection). Cell type and time point are not known.

V usage is TRBV11-2 and J usage is TRBJ2-1, with 10 bases lining up with TRBD2. Trimming at V came to 0 bases and at J to 0 bases, leaving 11 bases not matched to a gene. Germline V gene data show CDR1 as SGHAT and CDR2 as FQNNGV. The CDR3 runs 20 residues. In nucleotides, the CDR3 is TGTGCCAGCAGCTTAGATGAGGTAGCGGGAGGCAGGAGCTCCTACAATGAGCAGTTCTTC. Translating it yields CASSLDEVAGGRSSYNEQFF. Combining the CDR3 with reference TRBV11-2 and TRBJ2-1 gives the whole variable domain EAGVAQSPRYKIIEKRQSVAFWCNPISGHATLYWYQQILGQGPKLLIQFQNNGVVDDSQLPKDRFSAERLKGVDSTLKIQPAKLEDSAVYLCASSLDEVAGGRSSYNEQFFGPGTRLTVL.

CDR3 protein: CSALGAANYGYTF. The CDR3 DNA reads as TGCAGTGCCCTCGGGGCAGCTAACTATGGCTACACCTTC. This rearrangement joins TRBV20-1 to TRBJ1-2; maybe TRBD1 (5 bases). The CDR3 covers 13 residues. V was cut by 6 bases and J by 0 bases, with 11 bases left in between. Germline V CDR1 and CDR2: DFQATT, SNEGSKA (reference sequence).

V is TRBV7-2 and J is TRBJ1-1; D unclear. From germline, CDR1 is SGHTA and CDR2 FQGNSA. Trimming shortened V by 1 base and J by 7 bases, and 13 bases separated the two germline ends. The CDR3 runs to 14 residues. The CDR3 nucleotides read TGTGCCAGCAGCTTAGGATTAGGGTGGGATGAAGCTTTCTTT. This encodes CASSLGLGWDEAFF.

This clonotype was recorded many times. The CDR3 bases are TGCGCCAGCAGCTTGAAGTTAATCGGGGAGCTGTTTTTT. It specifies CASSLKLIGELFF. The chain joins TRBV5-1 to TRBJ2-2; D ambiguous. Trimming stripped 1 base from V and 7 bases from J, with 8 bases between. CDR3 length: 13 amino acids. Germline CDR1 is SGHRS and CDR2 is YFSETQ.

There are a few counts of this clonotype. This sequence joins TRBV4-2 and TRBJ2-1, with D perhaps matching TRBD2 (7 bases). Germline CDR1 reads LGHNA; CDR2 reads YNFKEQ. The germline V and J ends were trimmed by 0 bases and 2 bases, with 17 bases remaining between them. CDR3 size: 18 residues. The CDR3 sequence is CASSQEGGGAPPYNEQFF. In nucleotides, the CDR3 is TGTGCCAGCAGCCAAGAAGGTGGGGGGGCCCCCCCCTACAATGAGCAGTTCTTC.